This entry is about one TCR beta chain. The data stem from a study of cytomegalovirus exposure and HLA in healthy donors. Turning to the study itself: Some 85 million unique TCRs, all from HLA-typed donors, were included in an early release of the data.

The PCR had 60 Vbeta and 13 Jbeta primers. Only in-frame clones appear in the TCRdb table, and some are missing; sequencing was by immunoSEQ multiplex PCR. Of 100,000 to 150,000 clones listed, over 70% are singletons. Germline lookup yields CDR1 MNHEY and CDR2 SVGAGI. V gave up 5 bases and J gave up 1 base, with 11 bases separating them. This CDR3 has 14 residues. This sequence joins TRBV6-5 and TRBJ1-1, with a weak D call TRBD1 (6 bases). Sequenced input: PBMCs. This TCR was sampled from an older woman in good health and CMV-seropositive. CDR3 amino acids: CASSPGQTNTEAFF. The CDR3 nucleotides are TGTGCCAGCAGTCCGGGACAAACGAACACTGAAGCTTTCTTT.